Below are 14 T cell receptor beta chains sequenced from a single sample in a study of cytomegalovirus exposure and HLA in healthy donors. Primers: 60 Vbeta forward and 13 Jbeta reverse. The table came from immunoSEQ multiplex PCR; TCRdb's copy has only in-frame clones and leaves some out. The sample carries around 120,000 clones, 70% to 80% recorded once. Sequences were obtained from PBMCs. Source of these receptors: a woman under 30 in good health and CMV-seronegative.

CDR3 protein: CASRDSQRIGNQPQHF. CDR3 DNA sequence: TGTGCCAGCCGGGACAGCCAGAGGATTGGCAATCAGCCCCAGCATTTT. The V gene is TRBV19, the J gene TRBJ1-5; TRBD1 agrees at 7 bases. CDR3 length equals 16 residues. After removal of 9 bases from V and 2 bases from J, the junction contained 13 bases not matched to a gene. From germline, CDR1 is LNHDA and CDR2 SQIVND (reference sequence). The variable domain in full, with the rest retrieved from reference TRBV19 and TRBJ1-5, is DGGITQSPKYLFRKEGQNVTLSCEQNLNHDAMYWYRQDPGQGLRLIYYSQIVNDFQKGDIAEGYSVSREKKESFPLTVTSAQKNPTAFYLCASRDSQRIGNQPQHFGDGTRLSIL.

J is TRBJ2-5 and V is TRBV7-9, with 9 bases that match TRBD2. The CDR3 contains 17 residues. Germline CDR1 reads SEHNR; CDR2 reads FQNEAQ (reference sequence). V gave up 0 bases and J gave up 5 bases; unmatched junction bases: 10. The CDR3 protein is CASSLAAGGPEGETQYF. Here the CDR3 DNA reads TGTGCCAGCAGCTTAGCCGCGGGGGGGCCTGAGGGGGAGACCCAGTACTTC.

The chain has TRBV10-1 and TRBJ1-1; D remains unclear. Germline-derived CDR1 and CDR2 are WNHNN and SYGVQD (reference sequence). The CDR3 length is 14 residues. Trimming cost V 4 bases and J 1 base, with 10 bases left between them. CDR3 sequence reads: CASSVGPKNTEAFF. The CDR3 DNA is TGCGCCAGCAGTGTGGGCCCGAAGAACACTGAAGCTTTCTTT.

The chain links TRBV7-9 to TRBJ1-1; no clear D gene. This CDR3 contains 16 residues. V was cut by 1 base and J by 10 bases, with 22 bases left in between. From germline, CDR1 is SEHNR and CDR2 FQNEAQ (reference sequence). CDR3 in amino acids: CASSLGGGGSNSGAFF. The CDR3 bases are TGTGCCAGCAGCTTAGGAGGTGGAGGGTCGAATTCGGGAGCTTTCTTT. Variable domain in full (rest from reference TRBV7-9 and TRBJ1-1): DTGVSQNPRHKITKRGQNVTFRCDPISEHNRLYWYRQTLGQGPEFLTYFQNEAQLEKSRLLSDRFSAERPKGSFSTLEIQRTEQGDSAMYLCASSLGGGGSNSGAFFGQGTRLTVV.

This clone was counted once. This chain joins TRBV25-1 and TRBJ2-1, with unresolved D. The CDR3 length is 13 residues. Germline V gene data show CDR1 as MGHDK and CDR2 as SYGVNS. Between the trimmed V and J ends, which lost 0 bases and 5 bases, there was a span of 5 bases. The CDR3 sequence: CASSEYGDNEQFF. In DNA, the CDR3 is TGTGCCAGCAGTGAATACGGAGACAATGAGCAGTTCTTC.

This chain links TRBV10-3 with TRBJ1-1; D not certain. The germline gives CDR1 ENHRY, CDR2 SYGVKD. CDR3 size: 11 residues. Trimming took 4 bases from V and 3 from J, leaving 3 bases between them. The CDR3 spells CAISADTEAFF. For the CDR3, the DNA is TGTGCCATCAGTGCTGACACTGAAGCTTTCTTT.

The CDR3 loop reads CASSLYQPGAKSGNTIYF. The CDR3 DNA follows: TGCGCCAGCAGCCTATATCAACCGGGAGCCAAGAGTGGAAACACCATATATTTT. V gene TRBV5-1 combines with J gene TRBJ1-3, with unresolved D. Deletions cut 4 bases from V and 3 bases from J, with 23 bases between. This CDR3 spans 18 amino acids. CDR1 SGHRS and CDR2 YFSETQ come from the germline V gene.

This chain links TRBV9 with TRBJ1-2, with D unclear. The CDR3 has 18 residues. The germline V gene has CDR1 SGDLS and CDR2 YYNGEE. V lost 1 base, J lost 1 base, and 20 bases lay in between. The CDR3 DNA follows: TGTGCCAGCAGCGTATCCCCTTCTTTGGCAGGCGATAACTATGGCTACACCTTC. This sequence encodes CASSVSPSLAGDNYGYTF.

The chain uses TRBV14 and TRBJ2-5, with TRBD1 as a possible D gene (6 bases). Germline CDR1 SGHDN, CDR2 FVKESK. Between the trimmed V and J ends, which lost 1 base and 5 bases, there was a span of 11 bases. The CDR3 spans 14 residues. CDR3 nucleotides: TGTGCCAGCAGCCAAGTTCACAGGGTGGAGACCCAGTACTTC. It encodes CASSQVHRVETQYF.

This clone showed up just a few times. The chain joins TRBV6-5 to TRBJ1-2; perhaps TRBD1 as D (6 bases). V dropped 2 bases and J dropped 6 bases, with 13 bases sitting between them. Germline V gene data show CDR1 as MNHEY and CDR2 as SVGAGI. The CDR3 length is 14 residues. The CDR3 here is CASSYGTPGHGYTF. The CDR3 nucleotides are TGTGCCAGCAGTTACGGGACACCCGGGCATGGCTACACCTTC.

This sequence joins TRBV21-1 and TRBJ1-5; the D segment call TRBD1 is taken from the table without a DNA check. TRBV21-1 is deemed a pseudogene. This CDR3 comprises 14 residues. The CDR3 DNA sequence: TGTGCCAGCAGCAAAGCGGGCAGCCATCAGCCCCAGCATTTT. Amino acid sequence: CASSKAGSHQPQHF.

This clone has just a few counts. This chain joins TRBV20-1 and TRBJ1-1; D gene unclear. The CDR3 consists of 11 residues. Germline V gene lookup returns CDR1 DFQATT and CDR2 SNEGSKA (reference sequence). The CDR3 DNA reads TGCACTCTCCCCAGCGAGACTGAAGCTTTCTTT. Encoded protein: CTLPSETEAFF.

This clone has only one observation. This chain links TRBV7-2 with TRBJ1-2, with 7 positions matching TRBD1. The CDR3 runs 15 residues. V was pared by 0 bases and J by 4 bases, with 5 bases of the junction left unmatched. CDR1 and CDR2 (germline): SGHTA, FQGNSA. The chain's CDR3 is CASSLATGESYGYTF. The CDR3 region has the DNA TGTGCCAGCAGCTTAGCAACAGGGGAATCCTATGGCTACACCTTC.

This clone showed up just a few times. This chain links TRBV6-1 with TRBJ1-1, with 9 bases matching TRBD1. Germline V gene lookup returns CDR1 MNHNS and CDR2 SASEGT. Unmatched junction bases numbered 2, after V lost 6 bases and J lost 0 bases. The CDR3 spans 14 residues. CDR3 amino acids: CASRQGALNTEAFF. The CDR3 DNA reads TGTGCCAGCAGACAGGGGGCCCTGAACACTGAAGCTTTCTTT.